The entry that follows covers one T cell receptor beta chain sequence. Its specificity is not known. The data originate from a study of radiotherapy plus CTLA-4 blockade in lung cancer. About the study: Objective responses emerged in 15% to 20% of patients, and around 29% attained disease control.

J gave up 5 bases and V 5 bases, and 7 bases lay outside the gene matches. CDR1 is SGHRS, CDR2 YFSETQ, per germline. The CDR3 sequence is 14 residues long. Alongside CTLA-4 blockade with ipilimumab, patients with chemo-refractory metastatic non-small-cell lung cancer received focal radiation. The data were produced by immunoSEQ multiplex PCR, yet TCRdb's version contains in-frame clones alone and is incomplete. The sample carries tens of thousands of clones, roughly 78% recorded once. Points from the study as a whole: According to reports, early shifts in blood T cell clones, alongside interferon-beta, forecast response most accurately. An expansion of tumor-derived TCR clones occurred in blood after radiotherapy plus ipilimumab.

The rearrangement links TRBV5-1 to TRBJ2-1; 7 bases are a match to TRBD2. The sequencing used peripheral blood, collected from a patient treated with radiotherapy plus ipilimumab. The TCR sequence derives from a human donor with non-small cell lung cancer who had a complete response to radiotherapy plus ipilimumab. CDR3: CASRPLLANNEQFF. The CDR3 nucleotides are TGCGCCAGCAGACCCCTACTAGCGAACAATGAGCAGTTCTTC.